What follows are 28 T cell receptor beta chains derived from one specimen sequenced in a study of blood T cell repertoires in COVID-19. This table comes from immunoSEQ multiplex PCR, and its TCRdb copy is limited to in-frame clones, with some not included. The table has around 100,000 clones, 70% to 85% seen once; the top ten hold approximately 22%. What was sequenced was peripheral blood. The receptors derive from a human donor in a cohort sampled during active COVID-19.

This clone turned up a few times. The genes are TRBV28 and TRBJ1-5, with 7 positions matching TRBD1. V shed 4 bases and J 4 bases; nucleotides not matched to a gene: 4. The CDR3 is made up of 14 amino acids. In germline, CDR1 is MDHEN, CDR2 SYDVKM. The CDR3: CASSSSTGNQPQHF. CDR3 DNA: TGTGCCAGCAGTTCATCGACAGGGAATCAGCCCCAGCATTTT.

The sample holds a few counts of this clone. The chain couples TRBV7-2 to TRBJ2-7, with D perhaps TRBD2 (6 bases). CDR1 is SGHTA and CDR2 is FQGNSA in the germline V gene. V dropped 1 base and J dropped 1 base, with 11 bases sitting between them. CDR3 length equals 15 residues. The DNA for the CDR3 is TGTGCCAGCAGCTTAGGGGCCGGGAGATCCTACGAGCAGTACTTC. The encoded protein is CASSLGAGRSYEQYF.

The J gene is TRBJ2-2, the V gene TRBV19, with D possibly being TRBD2 (5 bases). Germline-derived CDR1 and CDR2 are LNHDA and SQIVND (reference sequence). V shed 5 bases and J shed 5 bases, with 15 bases lying between them. The CDR3 totals 15 residues. The CDR3 here is CASSGGLRSTGELFF. CDR3 sequence (DNA): TGTGCCAGTAGTGGAGGCCTTCGGTCGACCGGGGAGCTGTTTTTT.

This rearrangement joins TRBV6-5 to TRBJ1-5, with D unresolved. V dropped 6 bases and J dropped 0 bases, with 6 bases sitting between them. CDR3 length: 13 residues. CDR1 and CDR2 (germline): MNHEY, SVGAGI. CDR3 in DNA: TGTGCCAGCAGAACAGATAGCAATCAGCCCCAGCATTTT. This codes for CASRTDSNQPQHF.

The chain couples TRBV29-1 to TRBJ2-1; D call uncertain. V lost 3 bases and J 0 bases, leaving 9 bases between the germline ends. Germline V lookup: CDR1 SQVTM, CDR2 ANQGSEA. CDR3 length: 14 amino acids. The CDR3 nucleotides read TGCAGCGTTGAGTCTCCGAGCTCCTACAATGAGCAGTTCTTC. It codes for CSVESPSSYNEQFF.

This sequence joins TRBV7-9 and TRBJ2-3, with TRBD1 identical over 8 bases. With V trimmed by 3 bases and J by 6 bases, 5 bases remained unmatched. Per germline, CDR1 SEHNR and CDR2 FQNEAQ (reference sequence). CDR3 length equals 14 residues. The DNA of the CDR3 is TGTGCCAGCAGCTTTGGACAGGGCCCCGATACGCAGTATTTT. This encodes CASSFGQGPDTQYF.

This sequence joins TRBV14 and TRBJ2-1; 7 bases align to TRBD2. The CDR3 loop spans 15 amino acids. Trimming cost V 4 bases and J 5 bases; bases outside gene matches: 8. The V gene's germline CDR1 is SGHDN and CDR2 FVKESK. The DNA of the CDR3 is TGTGCCAGCAGCCCACAAGCGGGAAGGAACAATGAGCAGTTCTTC. As protein: CASSPQAGRNNEQFF.

This clone showed up just once. The CDR3 DNA is TGTGCCAGCAGTTTTCCCAGGGGAAATTCACCCCTCCACTTT. Translated: CASSFPRGNSPLHF. The chain recombines TRBV28 with TRBJ1-6; a weak D match, TRBD1 (6 bases). CDR3 size: 14 residues. The germline CDR1 and CDR2 sequences are MDHEN and SYDVKM. V shed 3 bases and J shed 7 bases, with 10 bases lying between them.

V is TRBV3-1 (or the pseudogene TRBV3-2) and J is TRBJ1-2, with D perhaps TRBD1 (6 bases). Deletions cut 1 base from V and 0 bases from J, with 15 bases between. The germline CDR1 and CDR2 sequences are LGHDT and YNNKEL (reference sequence). This CDR3 is built from 17 residues. CDR3 nucleotide sequence: TGTGCCAGCAGCCAAGGGCGCACAGGGACCACTAACTATGGCTACACCTTC. Its protein product is CASSQGRTGTTNYGYTF.

The chain employs TRBV2 and TRBJ2-2, with 7 bases fitting TRBD2. This CDR3 is built from 15 residues. Germline CDR1 SNHLY, CDR2 FYNNEI. After removal of 7 bases from V and 0 bases from J, the junction contained 5 bases not matched to a gene. The CDR3 DNA follows: TGTGCCAGCAAATCTGCGGGGGCGAACACCGGGGAGCTGTTTTTT. It yields the protein CASKSAGANTGELFF.

V is TRBV5-4 and J is TRBJ2-3; 9 bases are a match to TRBD2. Germline V gene sequence: CDR1 SGHNT, CDR2 YYREEE (reference sequence). The ends lost 4 bases at V and 5 bases at J; junction bases unmatched: 11. The CDR3 spans 16 residues. The chain's CDR3 is CASSARLAGMGDTQYF. The CDR3 DNA follows: TGTGCCAGCAGCGCACGGCTAGCGGGGATGGGAGATACGCAGTATTTT. Using reference TRBV5-4 and TRBJ2-3 for the parts outside the CDR3, the full variable domain is ETGVTQSPTHLIKTRGQQVTLRCSSQSGHNTVSWYQQALGQGPQFIFQYYREEENGRGNFPPRFSGLQFPNYSSELNVNALELDDSALYLCASSARLAGMGDTQYFGPGTRLTVL.

The chain has TRBV7-8 and TRBJ2-3; TRBD2 might be the D (6 bases). CDR3 length: 16 amino acids. Germline CDR1 is SGHVS and CDR2 is FQNEAQ. Trimming pared 5 bases from V and 1 base from J, leaving 16 bases between. The CDR3 is CASSQGLRLGTDTQYF. For the CDR3, the DNA is TGTGCCAGCAGCCAGGGACTCAGGTTGGGCACAGATACGCAGTATTTT. Full variable domain (rest looked up from reference TRBV7-8 and TRBJ2-3): GAGVSQSPRYKVAKRGQDVALRCDPISGHVSLFWYQQALGQGPEFLTYFQNEAQLDKSGLPSDRFFAERPEGSVSTLKIQRTQQEDSAVYLCASSQGLRLGTDTQYFGPGTRLTVL.

V is TRBV12-5 and J is TRBJ1-2; D perhaps matches TRBD1 (5 bases). The CDR3 runs 13 residues. Germline CDR1 LGHNT, CDR2 FRNRAP. Trimming left V 3 bases short and J 5 bases short, with 10 bases between. The CDR3 nucleotides read TGTGCTAGTGGTTTAATGGGGACTTATGGCTACACCTTC. Protein product: CASGLMGTYGYTF.

The genes are TRBV5-1 and TRBJ2-3; 7 nucleotides match TRBD2. This CDR3 has 15 residues. Germline V gives CDR1 SGHRS, CDR2 YFSETQ. The V and J ends lost 0 bases and 5 bases, in that order; junction bases with no gene match: 6. CDR3 sequence reads: CASSLVASGGDTQYF. DNA for the CDR3: TGCGCCAGCAGCTTGGTTGCGTCGGGGGGAGATACGCAGTATTTT.

This sequence joins TRBV2 and TRBJ2-1; 13 bases map to TRBD2. The V and J ends lost 5 bases and 4 bases, in that order; junction bases with no gene match: 5. Per germline, CDR1 SNHLY and CDR2 FYNNEI. The CDR3 is 16 amino acids. In nucleotides, the CDR3 is TGTGCCAGCAGTCCTCGACTAGCGGGGGGTTACAATGAGCAGTTCTTC. Translated: CASSPRLAGGYNEQFF.

This rearrangement joins TRBV29-1 to TRBJ2-3; D uncertain. Trimming stripped 6 bases from V and 3 bases from J, with 13 bases between. The CDR3 is 13 residues long. Germline V lookup: CDR1 SQVTM, CDR2 ANQGSEA. This CDR3 is CSVTDTLTDTQYF. The DNA for the CDR3 is TGCAGCGTCACCGACACCTTAACAGATACGCAGTATTTT.

This rearrangement joins TRBV11-1 to TRBJ1-2; TRBD1 is a possible D gene (5 bases). The CDR3 spans 12 residues. V was shortened by 5 bases and J by 4 bases, with 8 bases between the two germline ends. The germline CDR1 and CDR2 sequences are SGHAT and FQDESV (reference sequence). CDR3: CASSDTGYGYTF. The DNA for the CDR3 is TGTGCCAGCAGCGACACAGGCTATGGCTACACCTTC.

Here the CDR3 DNA reads TGTGCCAGCAGCCCCATGGGTTTGGGGGGGAACACTGAAGCTTTCTTT. It yields the protein CASSPMGLGGNTEAFF. The V gene is TRBV7-9, the J gene TRBJ1-1; D perhaps matches TRBD1 (5 bases). Trimming stripped 5 bases from V and 1 base from J, with 17 bases between. Germline CDR1 is SEHNR and CDR2 is FQNEAQ (reference sequence). The CDR3 contains 16 residues.

The CDR3: CASRWDRAAYEQYF. The CDR3 DNA is TGTGCCAGCAGATGGGACAGGGCCGCATACGAGCAGTACTTC. The gene calls are TRBV28 and TRBJ2-7; TRBD1 matches 9 bases. V lost 6 bases, J lost 4 bases, and 7 bases stayed unmatched. Germline loops: CDR1 MDHEN, CDR2 SYDVKM. The CDR3 totals 14 residues. Full variable domain (rest looked up from reference TRBV28 and TRBJ2-7): DVKVTQSSRYLVKRTGEKVFLECVQDMDHENMFWYRQDPGLGLRLIYFSYDVKMKEKGDIPEGYSVSREKKERFSLILESASTNQTSMYLCASRWDRAAYEQYFGPGTRLTVT.

The chain links TRBV1 to TRBJ2-7; TRBD2, as called in the table, went unchecked against the DNA. TRBV1 is a pseudogene. This CDR3 is built from 16 residues. CDR3 DNA: TGCACCAGCAGCCCGGGGCGTAGCGGGGGGGCCTACGAGCAGTACTTC. Residues: CTSSPGRSGGAYEQYF.

The genes are TRBV27 and TRBJ2-7; 8 bases line up with TRBD2. The CDR3 length is 13 residues. With 8 bases clipped from V and 2 bases from J, the junction kept 5 bases outside the gene matches. CDR1 and CDR2 (germline): MNHEY, SMNVEV (reference sequence). The CDR3 is CASGTSLAYEQYF. The CDR3 DNA sequence: TGTGCCAGCGGGACTAGTCTTGCCTACGAGCAGTACTTC.

This sequence joins TRBV5-1 and TRBJ2-1; 9 positions agree with TRBD2. Germline assignment: CDR1 SGHRS and CDR2 YFSETQ. After removal of 0 bases from V and 6 bases from J, the junction contained 7 bases not matched to a gene. CDR3 length: 16 residues. The CDR3 sequence: CASSLAVLAGTNEQFF. The CDR3 DNA reads TGCGCCAGCAGCTTGGCCGTGCTAGCGGGAACCAATGAGCAGTTCTTC. The full variable domain, rest sourced from reference TRBV5-1 and TRBJ2-1, is KAGVTQTPRYLIKTRGQQVTLSCSPISGHRSVSWYQQTPGQGLQFLFEYFSETQRNKGNFPGRFSGRQFSNSRSEMNVSTLELGDSALYLCASSLAVLAGTNEQFFGPGTRLTVL.

The CDR3 here is CASSPSSGGPRYNEQFF. The DNA for the CDR3 is TGTGCCAGCTCACCAAGTAGCGGGGGGCCAAGGTACAATGAGCAGTTCTTC. The rearrangement uses TRBV18 and TRBJ2-1; 10 bases fit TRBD2. The V segment lost 2 bases and the J segment 4 bases; nucleotides outside the gene matches: 8. The CDR3 is 17 amino acids. In germline, CDR1 is KGHSH, CDR2 LQKENI.

The chain carries TRBV11-3 and TRBJ2-7; 7 nucleotides agree with TRBD1. Germline V gene lookup returns CDR1 SGHNT and CDR2 YENEEA. The CDR3 covers 17 residues. V lost 5 bases and J lost 2; bases outside the gene matches: 15. The CDR3 sequence: CASSASPGTVVPYEQYF. As DNA, the CDR3 is TGTGCCAGCAGCGCGTCTCCCGGGACAGTGGTCCCCTACGAGCAGTACTTC.

V usage is TRBV5-1 and J usage is TRBJ2-7, with D perhaps matching TRBD2 (6 bases). The germline V gene encodes CDR1 SGHRS and CDR2 YFSETQ. V shed 1 base and J shed 2 bases, with 19 bases lying between them. The CDR3 consists of 17 residues. As DNA, the CDR3 is TGCGCCAGCAGCTTGTCATTAGGGACTCTCATCCCCTACGAGCAGTACTTC. This sequence encodes CASSLSLGTLIPYEQYF.

The chain carries TRBV18 and TRBJ1-5; D is perhaps TRBD1 (6 bases). Trimming stripped 5 bases from V and 4 bases from J, with 24 bases between. Germline V CDR1 and CDR2: KGHSH, LQKENI. The CDR3 runs 18 residues. The CDR3 here is CASSDGLASGQLNQPQHF. DNA for the CDR3: TGTGCCAGCTCAGATGGACTCGCCTCTGGACAGCTGAATCAGCCCCAGCATTTT.

The chain recombines TRBV5-1 with TRBJ2-2; D is unclear. CDR3 length: 14 residues. Deletions cut 1 base from V and 5 bases from J, with 9 bases between. Germline CDR1 and CDR2: SGHRS and YFSETQ. The CDR3: CASSLSHQTGELFF. The DNA of the CDR3 is TGCGCCAGCAGCTTGTCTCACCAGACCGGGGAGCTGTTTTTT.

This clone has more than one count but fewer than ten. The CDR3 sequence: CATRGQGSTGELFF. CDR3 sequence (DNA): TGTGCCACCAGAGGACAGGGAAGCACCGGGGAGCTGTTTTTT. The chain carries TRBV24-1 and TRBJ2-2; 8 nucleotides line up with TRBD1. CDR1 and CDR2 from the germline V gene are KGHDR and SFDVKD. Trimming removed 7 bases from V and 4 bases from J; junction bases left unmatched: 4. This CDR3 comprises 14 residues.